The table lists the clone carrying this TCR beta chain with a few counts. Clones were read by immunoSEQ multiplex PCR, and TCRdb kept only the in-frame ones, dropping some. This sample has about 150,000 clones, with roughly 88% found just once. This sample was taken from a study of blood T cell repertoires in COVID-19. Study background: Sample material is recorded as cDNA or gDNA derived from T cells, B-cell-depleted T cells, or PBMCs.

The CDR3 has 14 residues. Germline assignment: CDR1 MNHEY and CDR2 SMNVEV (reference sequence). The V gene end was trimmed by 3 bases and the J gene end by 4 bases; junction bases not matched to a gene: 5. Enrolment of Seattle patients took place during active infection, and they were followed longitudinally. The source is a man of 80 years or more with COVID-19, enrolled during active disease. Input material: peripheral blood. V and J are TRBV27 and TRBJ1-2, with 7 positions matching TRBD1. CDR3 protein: CASSLNRQGYGYTF. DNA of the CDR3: TGTGCCAGCAGTTTGAACCGACAGGGCTATGGCTACACCTTC.